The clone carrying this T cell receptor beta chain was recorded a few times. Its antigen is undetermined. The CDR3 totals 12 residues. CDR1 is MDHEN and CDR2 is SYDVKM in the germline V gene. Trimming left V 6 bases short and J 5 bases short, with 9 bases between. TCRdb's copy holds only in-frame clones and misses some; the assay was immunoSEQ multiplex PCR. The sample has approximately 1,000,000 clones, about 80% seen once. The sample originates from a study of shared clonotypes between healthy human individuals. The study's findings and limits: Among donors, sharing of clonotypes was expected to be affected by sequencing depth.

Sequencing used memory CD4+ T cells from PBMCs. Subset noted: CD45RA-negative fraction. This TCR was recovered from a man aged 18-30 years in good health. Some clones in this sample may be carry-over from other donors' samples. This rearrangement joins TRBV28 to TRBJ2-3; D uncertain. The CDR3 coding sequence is TGTGCCAGCAGGCAACAGCTAGATACGCAGTATTTT. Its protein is CASRQQLDTQYF. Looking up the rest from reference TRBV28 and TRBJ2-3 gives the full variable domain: DVKVTQSSRYLVKRTGEKVFLECVQDMDHENMFWYRQDPGLGLRLIYFSYDVKMKEKGDIPEGYSVSREKKERFSLILESASTNQTSMYLCASRQQLDTQYFGPGTRLTVL.